A single sample is the source of the 28 T cell receptor beta chains below, sequenced in a study of T cells after posttransplantation cyclophosphamide. Using immunoSEQ multiplex PCR, the repertoire was profiled, and TCRdb retains in-frame clones only, with some absent. The data contain some 21,000 clones, approximately 86% of them singletons. Sampled 1 year posttransplant, controls received myeloablative marrow transplants, methotrexate and a calcineurin inhibitor. Sequenced material: PBMCs, taken roughly a year after allogeneic stem cell transplant with calcineurin inhibitor and methotrexate. The receptors derive from a female patient younger than 45 who received an allogeneic stem cell transplant from an unrelated donor, was CMV-positive, and had acute and chronic GVHD. The graft donor may have contributed some T cells.

This chain connects TRBV5-1 to TRBJ2-7, with 11 bases fitting TRBD2. The V gene's germline CDR1 is SGHRS and CDR2 YFSETQ. The ends lost 0 bases at V and 4 bases at J; junction bases unmatched: 3. The length of the CDR3 is 15 residues. The CDR3 DNA follows: TGCGCCAGCAGCTTGGGGCTAGCGGGGGGATACGAGCAGTACTTC. Translation: CASSLGLAGGYEQYF.

V is TRBV27 and J is TRBJ2-1; possible D gene TRBD2, 5 bases. The CDR3 sequence is 17 residues long. Trimming took 0 bases from V and 1 from J, leaving 13 bases between them. The germline V gene has CDR1 MNHEY and CDR2 SMNVEV (reference sequence). The CDR3, as DNA: TGTGCCAGCAGTTTATCCACGGGGTCCCTATCCTACAATGAGCAGTTCTTC. Translation: CASSLSTGSLSYNEQFF.

The genes are TRBV11-2 and TRBJ1-4, with 9 bases that match TRBD1. Germline V gene sequence: CDR1 SGHAT, CDR2 FQNNGV. This CDR3 region has 15 residues. V lost 5 bases, J lost 3 bases, and 4 bases stayed unmatched. CDR3 protein: CASSTWTGANEKLFF. CDR3 nucleotide sequence: TGTGCCAGCAGCACTTGGACAGGGGCTAATGAAAAACTGTTTTTT.

In DNA, the CDR3 is TGTGCCAGCAGTTCTGGGACAGGATCCTACGAGCAGTACTTC. It is translated as CASSSGTGSYEQYF. The rearrangement links TRBV28 to TRBJ2-7; 8 bases are a match to TRBD1. Germline V gene sequence: CDR1 MDHEN, CDR2 SYDVKM. CDR3 length: 14 amino acids. V trimming: 4 bases; J trimming: 1 base; junction bases outside the gene matches: 3.

The chain joins TRBV6-5 to TRBJ1-3; D is ambiguous. Trimming pared 5 bases from V and 6 bases from J, leaving 11 bases between. The germline V gene encodes CDR1 MNHEY and CDR2 SVGAGI. The CDR3 runs to 13 residues. The CDR3 is CASSRHPANTIYF. For the CDR3, the DNA is TGTGCCAGCAGTAGACACCCGGCAAACACCATATATTTT.

This chain connects TRBV5-1 to TRBJ1-1; TRBD1 matches at 10 bases. The germline V gene has CDR1 SGHRS and CDR2 YFSETQ. The V gene end was trimmed by 7 bases and the J gene end by 11 bases; junction bases not matched to a gene: 14. The CDR3 is 14 residues long. CDR3 sequence: CASWDPTGGVDAFF. The CDR3 DNA reads TGCGCCAGCTGGGACCCGACAGGGGGCGTAGATGCTTTCTTT. The whole variable domain, remainder taken from reference TRBV5-1 and TRBJ1-1, is KAGVTQTPRYLIKTRGQQVTLSCSPISGHRSVSWYQQTPGQGLQFLFEYFSETQRNKGNFPGRFSGRQFSNSRSEMNVSTLELGDSALYLCASWDPTGGVDAFFGQGTRLTVV.

The chain couples TRBV6-1 to TRBJ2-1, with TRBD2 identical over 8 bases. After removal of 6 bases from V and 5 bases from J, the junction contained 3 bases not matched to a gene. This CDR3 contains 13 residues. Germline V gives CDR1 MNHNS, CDR2 SASEGT. The CDR3 reads CASRVAGNNEQFF. The CDR3 region has the DNA TGTGCCAGCAGAGTAGCGGGGAACAATGAGCAGTTCTTC.

The chain is built from TRBV19 and TRBJ2-7; the D gene is possibly TRBD1 (6 bases). Germline CDR1 and CDR2: LNHDA and SQIVND (reference sequence). Trimming left V 1 base short and J 0 bases short, with 7 bases between. The CDR3 contains 14 residues. The CDR3 loop reads CASSIAGDSYEQYF. DNA of the CDR3: TGTGCCAGTAGTATAGCAGGGGACTCCTACGAGCAGTACTTC. The full variable domain, with the rest looked up from reference TRBV19 and TRBJ2-7, is DGGITQSPKYLFRKEGQNVTLSCEQNLNHDAMYWYRQDPGQGLRLIYYSQIVNDFQKGDIAEGYSVSREKKESFPLTVTSAQKNPTAFYLCASSIAGDSYEQYFGPGTRLTVT.

The rearrangement links TRBV10-3 to TRBJ2-7; 9 bases are shared with TRBD1. The CDR3 covers 15 residues. Germline V gives CDR1 ENHRY, CDR2 SYGVKD. Unmatched junction bases numbered 9, after V lost 3 bases and J lost 6 bases. The CDR3, as DNA: TGTGCCATCAGTGATCCCGGGACAGGGTTATCCGAGCAGTACTTC. Translating it yields CAISDPGTGLSEQYF.

The chain carries TRBV6-1 and TRBJ1-2; 10 positions match TRBD1. The length of the CDR3 is 14 residues. With 5 bases clipped from V and 6 bases from J, the junction kept 6 bases outside the gene matches. From germline, CDR1 is MNHNS and CDR2 SASEGT. CDR3 sequence reads: CASSPPGQGNGYTF. The CDR3 bases are TGTGCCAGCAGTCCTCCGGGACAGGGGAATGGCTACACCTTC.

This chain's CDR3 is CASRGSDSSYEQYF. DNA of the CDR3: TGCGCCAGCAGGGGATCGGACAGCTCCTACGAGCAGTACTTC. J is TRBJ2-7 and V is TRBV5-1; D perhaps matches TRBD1 (6 bases). Between the trimmed V and J ends, which lost 5 bases and 0 bases, there was a span of 12 bases. The CDR3 has 14 residues. Germline V gene sequence: CDR1 SGHRS, CDR2 YFSETQ.

This chain joins TRBV2 and TRBJ1-1, with D maybe TRBD1 (6 bases). V was clipped by 10 bases and J by 3 bases, with 24 bases between them. Germline CDR1 SNHLY, CDR2 FYNNEI. The CDR3 totals 16 residues. The CDR3 protein is CATRPKGGGGYTEAFF. The DNA of the CDR3 is TGTGCCACCCGACCAAAGGGGGGGGGTGGGTACACTGAAGCTTTCTTT.

This clone appeared once. The chain uses TRBV5-6 and TRBJ1-2; TRBD1 agrees at 7 bases. J gave up 8 bases and V 4 bases, and 8 bases lay outside the gene matches. CDR3 length: 13 residues. Germline CDR1 is SGHDT and CDR2 is YYEEEE. CDR3 sequence (DNA): TGTGCCAGCAGCCCCGGGACAGCTCCCGGCTACACCTTC. Its translation: CASSPGTAPGYTF.

The rearrangement uses TRBV9 and TRBJ2-1, with D perhaps matching TRBD2 (5 bases). The CDR3 length is 16 residues. CDR1 is SGDLS, CDR2 YYNGEE, per germline. Between the trimmed V and J ends, which lost 0 bases and 0 bases, there was a span of 10 bases. CDR3 DNA sequence: TGTGCCAGCAGCGTAGGAGGGTTTAGCTCCTACAATGAGCAGTTCTTC. It encodes CASSVGGFSSYNEQFF.

The rearrangement joins TRBV10-3 to TRBJ2-7; D possibly corresponds to TRBD2 (5 bases). In germline, CDR1 is ENHRY, CDR2 SYGVKD. V lost 6 bases and J lost 8, with 20 bases in between. This CDR3 is built from 14 residues. The CDR3 coding sequence is TGTGCCATCAGCCAGAACCCGGACTCTCGCCAGCAGTACTTC. Encoded protein: CAISQNPDSRQQYF.

The chain recombines TRBV7-2 with TRBJ2-5, with D maybe TRBD2 (7 bases). V was trimmed by 5 bases and J by 5 bases, leaving 24 bases between them. Germline CDR1 reads SGHTA; CDR2 reads FQGNSA. CDR3 length equals 17 residues. CDR3 loop: CASSQTALGGAWETQYF. CDR3 sequence (DNA): TGTGCCAGCAGCCAAACGGCCCTGGGGGGGGCCTGGGAGACCCAGTACTTC.

The count of this clone is one. This chain links TRBV6-1 with TRBJ1-2; 9 nucleotides line up with TRBD1. CDR1 MNHNS and CDR2 SASEGT come from the germline V gene. There are 15 residues in the CDR3. V shed 8 bases and J 7 bases; nucleotides not matched to a gene: 14. The CDR3 DNA is TGTGCCAGCGGCCTCCGGGACAGGGTAATAGGTGGCTACACCTTC. Translating gives CASGLRDRVIGGYTF.

The chain carries TRBV5-5 and TRBJ1-4; maybe TRBD1 (6 bases). V was pared by 6 bases and J by 4 bases, with 13 bases between. This CDR3 is 14 amino acids long. Germline loops: CDR1 SGHKS, CDR2 YYEKEE (reference sequence). CDR3 DNA sequence: TGTGCCAGCACCATGACAGGCCTTAATGAAAAACTGTTTTTT. Its protein product is CASTMTGLNEKLFF.

The rearrangement joins TRBV6-6 to TRBJ1-2, with D possibly matching TRBD1 (6 bases). Per the germline V gene, CDR1 is MNHNY and CDR2 is SVGAGI (reference sequence). Trimming cost V 4 bases and J 8 bases, with 17 bases left between them. CDR3 length: 14 residues. The CDR3 DNA reads as TGTGCCAGCAGTTCGATAGGGGGAGAGGGAGGCTACACCTTC. Residues: CASSSIGGEGGYTF.

CDR3 region: CASSLDLRTNTGELFF. The CDR3 DNA follows: TGTGCCAGCAGCTTGGATCTTAGAACTAACACCGGGGAGCTGTTTTTT. The chain uses TRBV5-4 and TRBJ2-2, with D hard to call. Germline CDR1 reads SGHNT; CDR2 reads YYREEE (reference sequence). The CDR3 length is 16 residues. Trimming removed 0 bases at V and 2 bases at J, with 11 bases between.

This chain connects TRBV27 to TRBJ2-1; D is uncertain. The CDR3 runs to 12 residues. In germline, CDR1 is MNHEY, CDR2 SMNVEV (reference sequence). The germline V and J ends were trimmed by 6 bases and 9 bases, with 12 bases remaining between them. This CDR3 reads CASRPTMREQFF. As DNA, the CDR3 is TGTGCCAGCAGGCCTACGATGCGTGAGCAGTTCTTC.

A single count supports this clone. The chain combines TRBV9 with TRBJ2-1; no reliable D call. Germline loops: CDR1 SGDLS, CDR2 YYNGEE. The CDR3 extends over 15 amino acids. The ends were cut back, 4 bases at V and 10 bases at J, with 21 bases in the middle. CDR3 amino acids: CASSPSPKLLGEQFF. The CDR3, as DNA: TGTGCCAGCAGCCCCTCCCCCAAGCTCCTCGGGGAGCAGTTCTTC.

This chain connects TRBV7-2 to TRBJ2-5; 7 nucleotides align to TRBD2. From germline, CDR1 is SGHTA and CDR2 FQGNSA. CDR3 length equals 16 residues. With V trimmed by 5 bases and J by 5 bases, 14 bases remained unmatched. This chain's CDR3 is CASSRVSRGVGETQYF. The CDR3 DNA reads as TGTGCCAGCAGCCGCGTCTCCCGGGGGGTCGGGGAGACCCAGTACTTC.

The chain is built from TRBV28 and TRBJ1-4, with D unclear. Per the germline V gene, CDR1 is MDHEN and CDR2 is SYDVKM. The CDR3 length is 15 residues. Between the trimmed V and J ends, which lost 8 bases and 7 bases, there was a span of 20 bases. As DNA, the CDR3 is TGTGCCAGCTCCTTGGATGGGAGCCGAGGTGAAAAACTGTTTTTT. This translates into CASSLDGSRGEKLFF.

This clone was picked up a small number of times. J is TRBJ1-5 and V is TRBV18; D gene unclear. The CDR3 covers 14 residues. The germline V gene has CDR1 KGHSH and CDR2 LQKENI. The V gene lost 4 bases and the J gene lost 4 bases, with 11 bases spanning the gap. The CDR3 here is CASSQQRDNQPQHF. In DNA, the CDR3 is TGTGCCAGCTCACAACAGAGAGATAATCAGCCCCAGCATTTT.

The CDR3 DNA reads TGTGCCAGCAGCTTAGACTCCGAGCAGTACTTC. Translation: CASSLDSEQYF. The chain joins TRBV7-8 to TRBJ2-7; D is undetermined. CDR3 length: 11 amino acids. Per germline, CDR1 SGHVS and CDR2 FQNEAQ. The ends were cut back, 1 base at V and 6 bases at J, with 4 bases in the middle.

V usage is TRBV19 and J usage is TRBJ1-1, with TRBD1 matching over 12 bases. Per the germline V gene, CDR1 is LNHDA and CDR2 is SQIVND (reference sequence). The CDR3 spans 14 residues. The junction had 0 bases not matched to a gene; V was cut back by 3 bases and J by 4 bases. The CDR3 loop is CASSMGQGATEAFF. CDR3 nucleotides: TGTGCCAGTAGTATGGGACAGGGGGCCACTGAAGCTTTCTTT.

V and J are TRBV5-5 and TRBJ2-3, with D unresolved. The CDR3 sequence is 14 residues long. Trimming pared 2 bases from V and 2 bases from J, leaving 9 bases between. Germline CDR1 and CDR2: SGHKS and YYEKEE (reference sequence). As DNA, the CDR3 is TGTGCCAGCAGCTTTGTTACAGTCACAGATACGCAGTATTTT. This codes for CASSFVTVTDTQYF.